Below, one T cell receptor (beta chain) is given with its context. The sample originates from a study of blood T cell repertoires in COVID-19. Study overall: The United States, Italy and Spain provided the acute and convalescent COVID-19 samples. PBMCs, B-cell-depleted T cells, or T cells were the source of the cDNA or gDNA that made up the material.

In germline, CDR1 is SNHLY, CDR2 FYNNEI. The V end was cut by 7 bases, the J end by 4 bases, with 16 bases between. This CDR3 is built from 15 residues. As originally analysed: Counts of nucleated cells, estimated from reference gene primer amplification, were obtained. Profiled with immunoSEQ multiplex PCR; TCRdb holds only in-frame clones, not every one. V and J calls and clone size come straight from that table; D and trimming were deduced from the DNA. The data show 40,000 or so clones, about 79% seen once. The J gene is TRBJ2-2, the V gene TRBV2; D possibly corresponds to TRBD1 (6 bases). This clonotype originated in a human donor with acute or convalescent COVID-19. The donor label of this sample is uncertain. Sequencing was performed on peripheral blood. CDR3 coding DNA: TGTGCCAGCAAAGACAGGTTCCAGTCCACCGGGGAGCTGTTTTTT. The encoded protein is CASKDRFQSTGELFF.